This T cell receptor beta chain was sequenced in a study of blood T cell repertoires in COVID-19. Overall study context: T cells, B-cell-depleted T cells, or PBMCs provided the cDNA or gDNA that served as material.

The repertoire was sequenced with immunoSEQ multiplex PCR; TCRdb's copy has only in-frame clones and lacks some. This sample carries about 200,000 clones, about 89% of them seen once, and the ten largest clones take approximately 6.7%. Trimming pared 4 bases from V and 7 bases from J, leaving 18 bases between. Germline V gene data show CDR1 as KGHDR and CDR2 as SFDVKD. This CDR3 contains 15 residues. The specimen was peripheral blood. This clonotype was sampled from a man aged 40-49 years with acute or convalescent COVID-19. This chain uses TRBV24-1 with TRBJ1-2, with D perhaps TRBD1 (6 bases). The CDR3 DNA follows: TGTGCCACCAGTGAAGCCGGGACATCAGCAGGTGGCTACACCTTC. Translating gives CATSEAGTSAGGYTF.